This entry is about one T cell receptor (beta chain). Its target is not known. The CDR3 runs 14 residues. The V end was cut by 0 bases, the J end by 1 base, with 6 bases between. Per germline, CDR1 LGHNA and CDR2 YSLEER. This entry comes from a study of shared clonotypes between healthy human individuals. Findings and limits, study-wide: The naive CD4 repertoires of a handful of donors were compared, and roughly 5% of clonotypes were shared.

Replicate PCRs run on sorted subsets employed 200 ng DNA, some 33,000 T cell genomes. Data came from immunoSEQ multiplex PCR; TCRdb stores just in-frame clones and leaves some out. The table has about 1.5 million clones, roughly 98% seen once. This chain links TRBV4-3 with TRBJ1-1; no clear D gene. This receptor was taken from a man under 40 in good health. Sequenced sample: naive CD4+ T cells sorted from blood. Sample subset: CD45RA+ positively selected. The CDR3 DNA sequence: TGCGCCAGCAGCCAAGATCCATGGAACACTGAAGCTTTCTTT. This encodes CASSQDPWNTEAFF.